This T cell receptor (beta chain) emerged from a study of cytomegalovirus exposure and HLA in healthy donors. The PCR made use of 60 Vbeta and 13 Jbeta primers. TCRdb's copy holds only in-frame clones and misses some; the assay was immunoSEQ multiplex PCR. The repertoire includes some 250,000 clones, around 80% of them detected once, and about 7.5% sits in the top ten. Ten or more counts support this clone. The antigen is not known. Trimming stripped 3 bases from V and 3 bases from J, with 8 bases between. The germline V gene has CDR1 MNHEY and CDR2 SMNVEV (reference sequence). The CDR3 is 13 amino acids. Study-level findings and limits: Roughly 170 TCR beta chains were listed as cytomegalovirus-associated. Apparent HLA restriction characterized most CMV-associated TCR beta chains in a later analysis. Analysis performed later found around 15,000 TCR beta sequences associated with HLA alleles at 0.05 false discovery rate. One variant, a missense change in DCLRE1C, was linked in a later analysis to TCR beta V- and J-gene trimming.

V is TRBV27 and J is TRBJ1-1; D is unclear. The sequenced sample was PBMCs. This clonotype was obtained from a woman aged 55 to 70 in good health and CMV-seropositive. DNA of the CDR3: TGTGCCAGCAGTTTGCGGGAAGACACTGAAGCTTTCTTT. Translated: CASSLREDTEAFF.